This entry lists 14 T cell receptor beta chains sequenced from one sample in a study of PD-1 blockade in classical Hodgkin lymphoma. Every one of the patients relapsed after autologous stem cell transplantation (brentuximab vedotin exposure was variable). Clones were read by immunoSEQ multiplex PCR, and TCRdb kept only the in-frame ones, dropping some. The sample lists around 25,000 clones; nearly 80% were seen once. This material consisted of peripheral blood mononuclear cells (PBMCs), taken at baseline. The receptors originated from a human donor with classical Hodgkin lymphoma.

CDR3 sequence (DNA): TGTGCCAGCAGTTTAAGTAGGAACACTGAAGCTTTCTTT. It translates to CASSLSRNTEAFF. The rearrangement joins TRBV27 to TRBJ1-1, with unresolved D. The CDR3 is 13 residues long. Trimming pared 2 bases from V and 1 base from J, leaving 5 bases between. Germline V lookup: CDR1 MNHEY, CDR2 SMNVEV (reference sequence).

The CDR3 is CASSWGGSTGELFF. The CDR3 nucleotides read TGTGCCAGCAGTTGGGGGGGGAGCACCGGGGAGCTGTTTTTT. The genes are TRBV27 and TRBJ2-2; 7 bases agree with TRBD2. The length of the CDR3 is 14 residues. In germline, CDR1 is MNHEY, CDR2 SMNVEV (reference sequence). V was clipped by 4 bases and J by 4 bases; unmatched bases: 3.

The J gene is TRBJ2-7, the V gene TRBV6-4, with D tentatively TRBD1 or TRBD2 (5 bases each). Trimming cost V 3 bases and J 0 bases, with 21 bases left between them. CDR3 length: 18 residues. Germline CDR1 reads MRHNA; CDR2 reads SNTAGT. In DNA form, the CDR3 reads TGTGCCAGCAGTGATGACGGGACCTCGGAACTCAGCTCCTACGAGCAGTACTTC. Translating it yields CASSDDGTSELSSYEQYF.

The CDR3 here is CASSQERRQGSLGTIYF. The CDR3 nucleotides are TGCGCCAGCAGCCAAGAGAGGAGACAGGGGAGCCTGGGCACCATATATTTT. The chain joins TRBV4-1 to TRBJ1-3; 8 nucleotides match TRBD1. Germline-derived CDR1 and CDR2 are MGHRA and YSYEKL. V gave up 0 bases and J gave up 9 bases; unmatched junction bases: 13. The CDR3 runs 17 residues.

This chain's CDR3 is CASSGRQGITEAFF. CDR3 in DNA: TGTGCCAGCAGTGGCCGACAGGGGATCACTGAAGCTTTCTTT. The chain combines TRBV6-1 with TRBJ1-1, with 8 bases aligning to TRBD1. Germline values: CDR1 MNHNS, CDR2 SASEGT. The V and J ends lost 4 bases and 4 bases, in that order; junction bases with no gene match: 5. The length of the CDR3 is 14 residues.

The V call is TRBV19, the J call TRBJ1-2; no reliable D call. Per germline, CDR1 LNHDA and CDR2 SQIVND (reference sequence). The CDR3 is 13 residues long. The germline V and J ends were trimmed by 2 bases and 3 bases, with 7 bases remaining between them. DNA for the CDR3: TGTGCCAGTAGTATAAGCGGATACTATGGCTACACCTTC. As protein: CASSISGYYGYTF.

The CDR3 bases are TGCGCCAGCAGCTTGCCCACGGGCTACGAGCAGTACTTC. Amino acids: CASSLPTGYEQYF. The chain joins TRBV5-1 to TRBJ2-7; D remains unclear. The germline V and J ends were trimmed by 1 base and 3 bases, with 8 bases remaining between them. CDR3 size: 13 residues. CDR1 and CDR2 from the germline V gene are SGHRS and YFSETQ.

This chain connects TRBV5-1 to TRBJ2-7, with 7 positions matching TRBD2. Per the germline V gene, CDR1 is SGHRS and CDR2 is YFSETQ. The CDR3 totals 16 residues. V was clipped by 0 bases and J by 3 bases; unmatched bases: 9. CDR3: CASSLAGLGQRYEQYF. The CDR3 DNA is TGCGCCAGCAGCTTGGCCGGACTAGGGCAACGCTACGAGCAGTACTTC.

As concerns this clone: A much larger clone sits a single nucleotide away, making a read error possible. The chain is built from TRBV5-4 and TRBJ1-1, with D perhaps TRBD1 (5 bases). This CDR3 has 13 amino acids. In germline, CDR1 is SGHNT, CDR2 YYREEE (reference sequence). Between the trimmed V and J ends, which lost 4 bases and 1 base, there was a span of 8 bases. The CDR3 here is CASSLGGNTEAFF. CDR3 bases: TGTGCCAGCAGCCTGGGGGGGAACACTGAAGCTTTCTTT.

The chain couples TRBV13 to TRBJ2-7; the match to TRBD1 covers 8 bases. This CDR3 has 13 amino acids. The V segment lost 6 bases and the J segment 2 bases; nucleotides outside the gene matches: 3. CDR1 PRHDT and CDR2 FYEKMQ come from the germline V gene (reference sequence). The CDR3 DNA is TGTGCCAGCAGGACGACAGGGGCCTACGAGCAGTACTTC. As protein: CASRTTGAYEQYF.

The chain links TRBV19 to TRBJ1-1; D gene unclear. Germline V gives CDR1 LNHDA, CDR2 SQIVND (reference sequence). The CDR3 has 13 amino acids. V dropped 7 bases and J dropped 4 bases, with 13 bases sitting between them. The CDR3 bases are TGTGCCAGTAAAGGAGGAGGGAGCACTGAAGCTTTCTTT. Translated: CASKGGGSTEAFF.

This clone came up once. The rearrangement joins TRBV5-1 to TRBJ2-1, with TRBD2 matching 15 bases. V dropped 3 bases and J dropped 9; count of bases not matched to a gene: 1. Per germline, CDR1 SGHRS and CDR2 YFSETQ. The length of the CDR3 is 14 residues. The CDR3 DNA sequence: TGCGCCAGCAGCTCGGGACTAGCGGGGGGTGAGCAGTTCTTC. It is translated as CASSSGLAGGEQFF.

This chain joins TRBV18 and TRBJ2-3; TRBD1 matches 7 bases. The V gene's germline CDR1 is KGHSH and CDR2 LQKENI. The CDR3 has 16 residues. The ends lost 0 bases at V and 6 bases at J; junction bases unmatched: 9. In DNA, the CDR3 is TGTGCCAGCTCACCACCGACAGGGTCGCCGTGGGATACGCAGTATTTT. Translated: CASSPPTGSPWDTQYF.

This clone was seen a few times. V usage is TRBV7-2 and J usage is TRBJ1-2; tentatively, D is TRBD1 (5 bases). CDR3 length: 13 residues. Germline values: CDR1 SGHTA, CDR2 FQGNSA. V was cut by 4 bases and J by 8 bases, with 14 bases left in between. CDR3: CASSSGTAKGYTF. For the CDR3, the DNA is TGTGCCAGCAGCTCAGGGACCGCGAAAGGCTACACCTTC.